The 28 T cell receptor beta chains listed next were all sequenced from one sample in a study of CD8 T cells in Susac syndrome. The RNA, roughly 0.5 to 1 ug, was put through reverse transcription using random hexamers. TCRdb ran MiXCR on the immunoSEQ multiplex PCR reads and lists one entry per CDR3 protein. The sample has approximately 190,000 distinct CDR3 sequences, under 95% seen once; the top ten hold approximately 0.1%. Input material: CD4+ T cells from PBMCs. These TCRs come from a human donor in good health.

The chain recombines TRBV6-5 with TRBJ1-5, with D perhaps TRBD1 (5 bases). Per germline, CDR1 MNHEY and CDR2 SVGAGI. V was shortened by 5 bases and J by 10 bases, with 15 bases between the two germline ends. The CDR3 is 13 residues long. CDR3 amino acids: CASSPKIDSPQHF. The CDR3 DNA sequence: TGTGCCAGCAGTCCCAAGATCGACAGCCCCCAGCATTTT.

The rearrangement joins TRBV5-1 to TRBJ2-1; 10 bases align to TRBD1. Germline V gene lookup returns CDR1 SGHRS and CDR2 YFSETQ. V was clipped by 0 bases and J by 9 bases; unmatched bases: 6. This CDR3 has 15 amino acids. CDR3 amino acids: CASSLGGGQGFEQFF. CDR3 coding DNA: TGCGCCAGCAGCTTGGGCGGGGGACAGGGGTTTGAGCAGTTCTTC.

This chain uses TRBV30 with TRBJ2-6, with 9 bases that match TRBD2. The trim removed 2 bases at V and 1 base at J, leaving 6 bases unmatched. CDR1 is GTSNPN, CDR2 SVGIG, per germline (reference sequence). The CDR3 length is 17 residues. Written as DNA, the CDR3 is TGTGCCTGGAGTATAGCGGGGGCGATATCTGGGGCCAACGTCCTGACTTTC. Translation: CAWSIAGAISGANVLTF.

The chain uses TRBV7-2 and TRBJ2-5, with 8 bases fitting TRBD2. The trim removed 6 bases at V and 5 bases at J, leaving 8 bases unmatched. CDR1 and CDR2 from the germline V gene are SGHTA and FQGNSA. The CDR3 spans 14 residues. The CDR3 DNA follows: TGTGCCAGCAGATCCCCGGGAGGGAGGGAGACCCAGTACTTC. It is translated as CASRSPGGRETQYF.

The V gene is TRBV7-6, the J gene TRBJ2-7; the D gene is possibly TRBD2 (6 bases). Trimming stripped 1 base from V and 7 bases from J, with 11 bases between. CDR3 length: 13 amino acids. CDR1 is SGHVS, CDR2 FNYEAQ, per germline. CDR3 amino acids: CASSLDLASEQYF. The CDR3 DNA sequence: TGTGCCAGCAGCTTAGACCTAGCGTCTGAGCAGTACTTC.

The chain uses TRBV20-1 and TRBJ2-1; either TRBD1 or TRBD2 may supply D (5 bases each). V lost 5 bases, J lost 7 bases, and 21 bases lay in between. CDR1 DFQATT and CDR2 SNEGSKA come from the germline V gene (reference sequence). CDR3 length: 15 amino acids. This CDR3 reads CSAGTPGPKGNEQFF. As DNA, the CDR3 is TGCAGTGCTGGAACCCCGGGACCAAAGGGAAATGAGCAGTTCTTC.

The CDR3 DNA is TGCAGTGCTAGTAAACTAGCGGGGGGGCAAGAGACCCAGTACTTC. Its translation: CSASKLAGGQETQYF. This chain uses TRBV20-1 with TRBJ2-5; TRBD2 agrees at 13 bases. Unmatched junction bases numbered 3, after V lost 3 bases and J lost 2 bases. Germline V CDR1 and CDR2: DFQATT, SNEGSKA (reference sequence). The CDR3 length is 15 residues.

The table lists this clonotype with a count of one. V usage is TRBV28 and J usage is TRBJ1-6, with 10 nucleotides matching TRBD1. The CDR3 contains 14 residues. CDR1 is MDHEN and CDR2 is SYDVKM in the germline V gene. V was clipped by 3 bases and J by 10 bases; unmatched bases: 3. Here the CDR3 DNA reads TGTGCCAGCAGTTTCGGGACAGGGGTCTCACCCCTCCACTTT. Protein sequence: CASSFGTGVSPLHF.

The rearrangement links TRBV7-2 to TRBJ2-5; D is unclear. This CDR3 is built from 14 residues. V lost 5 bases, J lost 4 bases, and 14 bases lay in between. The germline V gene has CDR1 SGHTA and CDR2 FQGNSA. CDR3 sequence reads: CASSPGLRLETQYF. The CDR3, as DNA: TGTGCCAGCAGCCCCGGATTGAGGTTAGAGACCCAGTACTTC.

This clonotype was seen more than once but under ten times. This chain connects TRBV3-1 to TRBJ2-1; D remains unclear. Trimming took off 0 bases at V and 10 bases at J, with 7 bases between the two ends. The CDR3 sequence is 12 residues long. Germline CDR1 reads LGHDT; CDR2 reads YNNKEL (reference sequence). In DNA form, the CDR3 reads TGTGCCAGCAGCCAAGACGCCGGGGAGCAGTTCTTC. Translation: CASSQDAGEQFF.

This clonotype appeared a few times. This chain joins TRBV5-6 and TRBJ2-2; D is uncertain. Per the germline V gene, CDR1 is SGHDT and CDR2 is YYEEEE. With 0 bases removed from V and 1 base from J, the gap between germline ends came to 10 bases. The CDR3 has 16 residues. The CDR3 coding sequence is TGTGCCAGCAGCTTGGACCCCGGAGTGAACACCGGGGAGCTGTTTTTT. Protein sequence: CASSLDPGVNTGELFF.

The chain couples TRBV15 to TRBJ1-4; possibly TRBD1 for D (6 bases). The V end was cut by 3 bases, the J end by 6 bases, with 17 bases between. The CDR3 spans 16 residues. The V gene's germline CDR1 is LNHNV and CDR2 YYDKDF (reference sequence). CDR3 protein: CATSRDSPSGYEKLFF. Here the CDR3 DNA reads TGTGCCACCAGCAGGGACAGTCCATCCGGTTATGAAAAACTGTTTTTT.

The rearrangement links TRBV10-3 to TRBJ1-5; D is possibly TRBD1 (5 bases). V dropped 3 bases and J dropped 2 bases, with 8 bases sitting between them. The CDR3 has 14 amino acids. CDR1 is ENHRY and CDR2 is SYGVKD in the germline V gene. CDR3 amino acids: CAISEWGGNQPQHF. CDR3 DNA sequence: TGTGCCATCAGTGAATGGGGGGGCAATCAGCCCCAGCATTTT.

This chain connects TRBV30 to TRBJ1-6; D remains unclear. V lost 1 base and J 13 bases, leaving 11 bases between the germline ends. Per the germline V gene, CDR1 is GTSNPN and CDR2 is SVGIG (reference sequence). This CDR3 has 12 amino acids. This CDR3 is CAWSGGSAPLHF. The CDR3 DNA reads as TGTGCCTGGAGTGGGGGATCTGCGCCCCTCCACTTT.

The chain has TRBV29-1 and TRBJ1-1; unclear D gene. Germline V lookup: CDR1 SQVTM, CDR2 ANQGSEA. The CDR3 has 12 residues. Trimming stripped 4 bases from V and 1 base from J, with 7 bases between. CDR3 region: CSVGTGNTEAFF. CDR3 DNA sequence: TGCAGCGTTGGGACTGGGAACACTGAAGCTTTCTTT.

V and J are TRBV3-1 and TRBJ2-5; 8 bases match TRBD1. Unmatched junction bases numbered 9, after V lost 3 bases and J lost 3 bases. The CDR3 is made up of 16 amino acids. CDR1 is LGHDT, CDR2 YNNKEL, per germline (reference sequence). This CDR3 is CASSHLTGTGKETQYF. DNA of the CDR3: TGTGCCAGCAGCCACTTAACCGGGACAGGAAAAGAGACCCAGTACTTC.

The chain uses TRBV19 and TRBJ1-6; 9 positions match TRBD1. The CDR3 contains 14 residues. Germline CDR1 LNHDA, CDR2 SQIVND (reference sequence). J lost 7 bases, V lost 9 bases, and 7 bases had no gene match. CDR3 in DNA: TGTGCCAGCTTGGGACAGGGAGAAAATTCACCCCTCCACTTT. Translation: CASLGQGENSPLHF.

V is TRBV7-3 and J is TRBJ2-2, with 8 bases lining up with TRBD1. V lost 6 bases and J lost 3; bases outside the gene matches: 6. This CDR3 has 15 amino acids. CDR1 SGHTA and CDR2 FQGTGA come from the germline V gene. The CDR3 reads CASRQGVLDTGELFF. In nucleotides, the CDR3 is TGTGCCAGCAGACAGGGGGTCTTGGACACCGGGGAGCTGTTTTTT. The complete variable domain, with remaining parts taken from reference TRBV7-3 and TRBJ2-2, reads GAGVSQTPSNKVTEKGKYVELRCDPISGHTALYWYRQSLGQGPEFLIYFQGTGAADDSGLPNDRFFAVRPEGSVSTLKIQRTERGDSAVYLCASRQGVLDTGELFFGEGSRLTVL.

The chain links TRBV30 to TRBJ1-5; D gene uncertain. Germline-derived CDR1 and CDR2 are GTSNPN and SVGIG (reference sequence). V was clipped by 2 bases and J by 0 bases, with 5 bases between them. The CDR3 covers 13 residues. The CDR3 spells CAWSRYSNQPQHF. The CDR3 nucleotides read TGTGCCTGGAGTCGGTATAGCAATCAGCCCCAGCATTTT.

The rearrangement uses TRBV7-2 and TRBJ2-7; tentatively, D is TRBD2 (5 bases). The CDR3 covers 12 residues. V shed 5 bases and J shed 6 bases, with 11 bases lying between them. Germline assignment: CDR1 SGHTA and CDR2 FQGNSA. The CDR3 region has the DNA TGTGCCAGCAGCATGACCGGGATCGAGCAGTACGTC. Protein sequence: CASSMTGIEQYV.

The CDR3 coding sequence is TGTGCCAGTAGTATAAGCCGTAATGAAAAACTGTTTTTT. Encoded protein: CASSISRNEKLFF. This sequence joins TRBV19 and TRBJ1-4; no clear D. This CDR3 region has 13 residues. Germline CDR1 LNHDA, CDR2 SQIVND (reference sequence). With 2 bases removed from V and 4 bases from J, the gap between germline ends came to 5 bases.

V is TRBV28 and J is TRBJ1-5, with a tentative D call TRBD1 (5 bases). Trimming took 11 bases from V and 3 from J, leaving 14 bases between them. The CDR3 extends over 13 amino acids. Germline V CDR1 and CDR2: MDHEN, SYDVKM. DNA of the CDR3: TGTGCCGTTACGGGACGGAACAATCAGCCCCAGCATTTT. The encoded protein is CAVTGRNNQPQHF.

The CDR3 coding sequence is TGTGCCAGCAGTTACGGGGGACTAGTAACCGGGGAGCTGTTTTTT. Its translation is CASSYGGLVTGELFF. The rearrangement joins TRBV6-5 to TRBJ2-2; 8 bases align to TRBD2. Losses at the gene ends were 2 bases for V and 5 bases for J; bases not matched to a gene: 4. The germline V gene encodes CDR1 MNHEY and CDR2 SVGAGI. The CDR3 is made up of 15 amino acids.

The rearrangement links TRBV30 to TRBJ2-3, with D possibly TRBD2 on 6 matching bases. The CDR3 sequence is 15 residues long. V was pared by 3 bases and J by 4 bases, with 17 bases between. Germline lookup yields CDR1 GTSNPN and CDR2 SVGIG (reference sequence). The CDR3 nucleotides read TGTGCCTGGAGGTTCGGAGGAGGGCGGGCAGATACGCAGTATTTT. Residues: CAWRFGGGRADTQYF.

This clonotype was observed a single time. The genes are TRBV7-2 and TRBJ2-2; D is uncertain. This CDR3 region has 15 residues. V dropped 3 bases and J dropped 0 bases, with 8 bases sitting between them. Per germline, CDR1 SGHTA and CDR2 FQGNSA. DNA of the CDR3: TGTGCCAGCAGCTTTACAGCTTCGAACACCGGGGAGCTGTTTTTT. It is translated as CASSFTASNTGELFF.

Remarks on this clonotype: At one boundary the junction diverges from the germline segment, which might be a read error. This chain connects TRBV5-4 to TRBJ2-5; perhaps TRBD1 as D (5 bases). CDR1 and CDR2 from the germline V gene are SGHNT and YYREEE (reference sequence). This CDR3 spans 13 amino acids. The chain's CDR3 is CASRPTDHETQYF. CDR3 nucleotides: TGTGCCAGCAGGCCGACAGACCATGAGACCCAGTACTTC.

V gene TRBV4-3 combines with J gene TRBJ1-5, with D possibly being TRBD1 (5 bases). The V end lost 4 bases, the J end lost 4 bases, and 11 bases lay between the germline ends. Germline CDR1 and CDR2: LGHNA and YSLEER. The CDR3 extends over 14 amino acids. This CDR3 is CASSLEAGNQPQHF. CDR3 DNA: TGCGCCAGCAGCCTCGAAGCAGGGAATCAGCCCCAGCATTTT.

The V call is TRBV7-9, the J call TRBJ2-6; maybe TRBD2 (6 bases). Germline lookup yields CDR1 SEHNR and CDR2 FQNEAQ (reference sequence). V was cut by 5 bases and J by 4 bases, with 9 bases left in between. CDR3 length: 14 residues. CDR3 bases: TGTGCCAGCAGCGGAGGGGCCGGGGCCAACGTCCTGACTTTC. This encodes CASSGGAGANVLTF.